These T cell receptor beta chains were read from a single sample in a study of blood T cells in healthy people across ages. TCRdb reprocessed the 5' RACE reads with MiXCR, giving one entry per CDR3 protein. The sample carries about 780,000 distinct CDR3 sequences, around 45% recorded once. Input material: blood. The receptors shown here come from a man aged 80 or over in good health. The CDR3 runs from the conserved cysteine through the conserved F or W. The D gene is left open where the match is weak. Size values are once, few and many counts, or a class for expanded clones, and some rows have none.

j_call clone_size d_call v_call cdr3_nt cdr3_aa
TRBJ1-5 NA TRBD1 TRBV27 TGTGCCAGCAGTACCCAGGGGGCAAGGCAGCCCCAGCATTTT CASSTQGARQPQHF
TRBJ2-1 NA TRBD1 TRBV10-3 TGTGCCATCAGTATTTCCCCGGGACAGGGTTTTCATGAGCAGTTCTTC CAISISPGQGFHEQFF
TRBJ2-1 few TRBD2 TRBV6-1 TGTGCCAGCAGTGGGTTAGGCGGGAGGGCCTTCTACAATGAGCAGTTCTTC CASSGLGGRAFYNEQFF
TRBJ1-1 few NA TRBV6-2/TRBV6-3 TGTGCCAGCTTTGCGGGTCGGGACACTGAAGCTTTCTTT CASFAGRDTEAFF
TRBJ2-7 NA TRBD2 TRBV20-1 TGCAGTGCTAGAGATCTAGCGGGAGCGACCTGCGAGCAGTACTTC CSARDLAGATCEQYF
TRBJ2-1 NA NA TRBV7-8 TGTGCCAGCAGCTTAGAAGGCCCGCGAAGCGGAGACCTCGGGAATGAGCAGTTCTTC CASSLEGPRSGDLGNEQFF
TRBJ1-5 NA NA TRBV15 TGTGCCACCAGCAGAGATGGGGGGCCCCTGGGGCCCCAGCATTTT CATSRDGGPLGPQHF
TRBJ2-7 NA NA TRBV20-1 TGCAGTGCTAGACAGGGAGGACGCAACGAGCAGTACTTC CSARQGGRNEQYF
TRBJ2-7 many TRBD2 TRBV7-2 TGTGCCAGCCGTCGGGAGGGACTCTACGAGCAGTACTTC CASRREGLYEQYF
TRBJ2-7 NA TRBD1 TRBV6-1 TGTGCCAACAACAGGGGTAGGCACGAGCAGTACTTC CANNRGRHEQYF
TRBJ2-3 NA TRBD1 TRBV6-6 TGTGCCAGCAGTGACCGACAGGGACCCACAGATACGCAGTATTTT CASSDRQGPTDTQYF
TRBJ2-1 few NA TRBV7-2 TGTGCCAGCAGCTATGGGACACACTACAATGAGCAGTTCTTC CASSYGTHYNEQFF
TRBJ2-1 NA NA TRBV18 TGTGCCAGCTCACCACCGGTTGTTGGGGGGCGGAATGAGCAGTTCTTC CASSPPVVGGRNEQFF
TRBJ2-3 few NA TRBV6-2/TRBV6-3 TGTGCCAGCAGGGGAGATACGCAGTATTTT CASRGDTQYF
TRBJ1-4 NA TRBD1 TRBV5-1 TGCGCCAGCAGGGGACAGGGGGCTTGGGATGAAAAACTGTTTTTT CASRGQGAWDEKLFF
TRBJ1-1 NA TRBD1 TRBV5-4 TGTGCCAGCAGCTCCGGACAGGGGAGGACTGAAGCTTTCTTT CASSSGQGRTEAFF
TRBJ2-7 NA NA TRBV7-9 TGTGCCAGCAGCTTCGGGGGCACCTCTCTCTACGAGCAGTACTTC CASSFGGTSLYEQYF
TRBJ2-5 few NA TRBV7-2 TGTGCCAGCAGCTTAGACCTGGGGCTGGGAGAGACCCAGTACTTC CASSLDLGLGETQYF
TRBJ1-2 many NA TRBV25-1 TGTGCCAGCAGTGAATATTCTTATGGCTACACCTTC CASSEYSYGYTF
TRBJ2-1 few NA TRBV12-3/TRBV12-4 TGTGCCAGCAGCACCCCAGGGTTACGATACAATGAGCAGTTCTTC CASSTPGLRYNEQFF
TRBJ2-3 few TRBD1 TRBV24-1 TGTGCCACCAGTGACACCGGGACAGGGAGGGGGACAGATACGCAGTATTTT CATSDTGTGRGTDTQYF
TRBJ2-7 NA TRBD1 TRBV5-1 TGCGCCAGCAGCAGAGGGACAGAAACCTACGAGCAGTACTTC CASSRGTETYEQYF
TRBJ2-7 few NA TRBV20-1 TGCAGTGCTAGAGACGGGAAAGCCTACGAGCAGTACTTC CSARDGKAYEQYF